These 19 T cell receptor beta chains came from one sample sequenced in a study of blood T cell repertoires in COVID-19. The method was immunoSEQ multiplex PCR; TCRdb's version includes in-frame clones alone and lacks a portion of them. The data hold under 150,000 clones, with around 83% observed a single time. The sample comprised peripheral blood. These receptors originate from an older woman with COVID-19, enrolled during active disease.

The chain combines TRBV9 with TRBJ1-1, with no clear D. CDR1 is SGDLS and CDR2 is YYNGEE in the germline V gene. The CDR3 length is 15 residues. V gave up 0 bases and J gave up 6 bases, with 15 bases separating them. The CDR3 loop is CASSVASGLRPEAFF. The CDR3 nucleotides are TGTGCCAGCAGCGTAGCGTCGGGGTTGAGGCCTGAAGCTTTCTTT.

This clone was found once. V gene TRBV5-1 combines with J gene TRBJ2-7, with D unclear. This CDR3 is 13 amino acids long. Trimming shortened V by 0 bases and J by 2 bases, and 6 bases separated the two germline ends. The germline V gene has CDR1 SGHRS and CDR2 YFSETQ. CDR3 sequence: CASSLGLTYEQYF. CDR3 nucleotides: TGCGCCAGCAGCTTGGGTCTAACCTACGAGCAGTACTTC.

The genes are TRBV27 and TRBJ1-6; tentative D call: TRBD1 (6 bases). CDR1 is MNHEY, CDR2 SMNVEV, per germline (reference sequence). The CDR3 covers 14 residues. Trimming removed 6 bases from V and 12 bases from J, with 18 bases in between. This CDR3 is CASRSAGEGVPLHF. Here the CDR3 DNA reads TGTGCCAGCAGGTCTGCAGGGGAGGGTGTACCCCTCCACTTT.

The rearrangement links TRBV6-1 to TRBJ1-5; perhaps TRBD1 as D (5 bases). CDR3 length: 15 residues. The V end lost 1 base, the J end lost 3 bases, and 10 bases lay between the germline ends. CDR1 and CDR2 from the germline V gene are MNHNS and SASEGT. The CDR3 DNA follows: TGTGCCAGCAGTGAAGGTCCGGGACTCAATCAGCCCCAGCATTTT. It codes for CASSEGPGLNQPQHF.

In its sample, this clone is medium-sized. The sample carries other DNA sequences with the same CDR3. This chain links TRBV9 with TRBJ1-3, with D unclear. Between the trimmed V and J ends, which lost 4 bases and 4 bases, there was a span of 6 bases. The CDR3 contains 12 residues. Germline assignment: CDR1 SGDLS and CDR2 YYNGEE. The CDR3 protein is CASSPRGNTIYF. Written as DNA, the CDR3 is TGTGCCAGCAGCCCCAGGGGAAACACCATATATTTT.

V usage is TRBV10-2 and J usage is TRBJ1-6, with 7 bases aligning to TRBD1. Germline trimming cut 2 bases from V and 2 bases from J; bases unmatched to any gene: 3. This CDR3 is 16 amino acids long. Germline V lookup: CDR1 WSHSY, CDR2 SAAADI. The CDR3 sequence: CASSEDQGAYNSPLHF. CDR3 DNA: TGCGCCAGCAGTGAGGATCAGGGGGCCTATAATTCACCCCTCCACTTT.

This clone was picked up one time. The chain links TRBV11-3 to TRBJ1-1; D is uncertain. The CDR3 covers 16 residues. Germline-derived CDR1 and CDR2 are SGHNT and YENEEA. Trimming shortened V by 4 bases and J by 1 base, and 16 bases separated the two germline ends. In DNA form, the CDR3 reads TGTGCCAGCAGCTATGGTGGAGGGCGGGGGAACACTGAAGCTTTCTTT. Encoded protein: CASSYGGGRGNTEAFF.

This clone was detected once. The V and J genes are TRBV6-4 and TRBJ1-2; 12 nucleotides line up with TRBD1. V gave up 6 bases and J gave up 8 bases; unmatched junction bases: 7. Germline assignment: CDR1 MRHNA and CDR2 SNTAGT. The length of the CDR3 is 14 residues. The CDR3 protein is CASRLGTGGRGYTF. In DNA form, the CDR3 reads TGTGCCAGCAGGCTGGGGACAGGGGGCCGCGGCTACACCTTC.

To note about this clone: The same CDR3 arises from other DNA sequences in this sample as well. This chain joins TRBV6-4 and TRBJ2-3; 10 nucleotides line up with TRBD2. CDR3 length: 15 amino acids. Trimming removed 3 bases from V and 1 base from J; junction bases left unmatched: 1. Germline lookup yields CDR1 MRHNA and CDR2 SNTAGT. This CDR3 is CASSETSGGTDTQYF. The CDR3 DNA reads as TGTGCCAGCAGTGAAACTAGCGGGGGCACAGATACGCAGTATTTT.

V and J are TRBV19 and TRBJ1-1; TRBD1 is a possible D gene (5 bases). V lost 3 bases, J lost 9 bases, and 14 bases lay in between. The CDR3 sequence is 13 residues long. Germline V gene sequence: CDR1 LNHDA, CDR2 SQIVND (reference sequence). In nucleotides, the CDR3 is TGTGCCAGTAGTATTGGAGTTGGGACTAAAGCTTTCTTT. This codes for CASSIGVGTKAFF. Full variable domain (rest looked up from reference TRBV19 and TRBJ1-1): DGGITQSPKYLFRKEGQNVTLSCEQNLNHDAMYWYRQDPGQGLRLIYYSQIVNDFQKGDIAEGYSVSREKKESFPLTVTSAQKNPTAFYLCASSIGVGTKAFFGQGTRLTVV.

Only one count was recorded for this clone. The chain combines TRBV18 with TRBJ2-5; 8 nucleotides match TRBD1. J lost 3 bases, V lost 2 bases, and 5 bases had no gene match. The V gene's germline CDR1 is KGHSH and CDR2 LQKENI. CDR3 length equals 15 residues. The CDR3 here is CASSPTTGVEETQYF. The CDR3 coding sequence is TGTGCCAGCTCACCAACGACAGGGGTCGAAGAGACCCAGTACTTC.

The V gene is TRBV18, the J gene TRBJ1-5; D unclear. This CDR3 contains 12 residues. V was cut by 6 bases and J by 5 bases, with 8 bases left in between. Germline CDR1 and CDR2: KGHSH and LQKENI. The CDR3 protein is CASSQVDQPQHF. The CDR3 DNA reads TGTGCCAGCTCGCAAGTAGATCAGCCCCAGCATTTT.

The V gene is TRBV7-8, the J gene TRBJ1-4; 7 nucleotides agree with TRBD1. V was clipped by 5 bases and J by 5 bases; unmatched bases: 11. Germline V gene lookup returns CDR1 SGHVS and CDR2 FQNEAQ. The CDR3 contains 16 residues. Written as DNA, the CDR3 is TGTGCCAGCAGCCCCGGGGCCCCAGGGGGGAATGAAAAACTGTTTTTT. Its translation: CASSPGAPGGNEKLFF.

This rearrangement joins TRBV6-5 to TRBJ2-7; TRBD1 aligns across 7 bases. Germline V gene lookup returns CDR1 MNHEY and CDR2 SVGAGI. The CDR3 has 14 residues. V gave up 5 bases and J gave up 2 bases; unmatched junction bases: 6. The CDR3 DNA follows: TGTGCCAGCAGTACAGGGGAAACCACCTACGAGCAGTACTTC. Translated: CASSTGETTYEQYF.

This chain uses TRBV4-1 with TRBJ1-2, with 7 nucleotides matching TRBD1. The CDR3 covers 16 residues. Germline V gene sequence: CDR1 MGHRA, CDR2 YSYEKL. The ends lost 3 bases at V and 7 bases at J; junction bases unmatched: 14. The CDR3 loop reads CASSHYSRDSGVGYTF. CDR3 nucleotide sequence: TGCGCCAGCAGCCATTATTCCCGGGACAGTGGGGTTGGCTACACCTTC.

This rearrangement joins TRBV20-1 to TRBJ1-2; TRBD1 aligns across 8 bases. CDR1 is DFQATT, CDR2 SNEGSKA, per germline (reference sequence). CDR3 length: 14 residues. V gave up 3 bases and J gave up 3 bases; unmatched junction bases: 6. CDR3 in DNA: TGCAGTGCTAGTCCGCCAGGGGGCCACTATGGCTACACCTTC. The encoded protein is CSASPPGGHYGYTF.

The CDR3 protein is CASSRTVSGNTIYF. The CDR3 nucleotides are TGCGCCAGCAGCCGGACAGTCTCTGGAAACACCATATATTTT. The chain joins TRBV10-1 to TRBJ1-3; TRBD1 is a possible D gene (6 bases). The CDR3 sequence is 14 residues long. V lost 6 bases to trimming and J lost 0 bases, with 9 bases between them. Germline V gene lookup returns CDR1 WNHNN and CDR2 SYGVQD (reference sequence).

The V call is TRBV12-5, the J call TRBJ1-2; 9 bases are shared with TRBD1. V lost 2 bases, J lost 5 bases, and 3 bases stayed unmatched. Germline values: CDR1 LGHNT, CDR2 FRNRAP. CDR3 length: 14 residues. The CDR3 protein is CASGLTGGMYGYTF. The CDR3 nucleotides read TGTGCTAGTGGTTTGACAGGGGGCATGTATGGCTACACCTTC.

The CDR3 DNA follows: TGTGCCAGTAGTAATTCCGTCGGCTCCTACGAGCAGTACTTC. Amino acid sequence: CASSNSVGSYEQYF. The chain employs TRBV19 and TRBJ2-7; no clear D gene. V was trimmed by 4 bases and J by 0 bases, leaving 10 bases between them. There are 14 residues in the CDR3. The germline CDR1 and CDR2 sequences are LNHDA and SQIVND (reference sequence).